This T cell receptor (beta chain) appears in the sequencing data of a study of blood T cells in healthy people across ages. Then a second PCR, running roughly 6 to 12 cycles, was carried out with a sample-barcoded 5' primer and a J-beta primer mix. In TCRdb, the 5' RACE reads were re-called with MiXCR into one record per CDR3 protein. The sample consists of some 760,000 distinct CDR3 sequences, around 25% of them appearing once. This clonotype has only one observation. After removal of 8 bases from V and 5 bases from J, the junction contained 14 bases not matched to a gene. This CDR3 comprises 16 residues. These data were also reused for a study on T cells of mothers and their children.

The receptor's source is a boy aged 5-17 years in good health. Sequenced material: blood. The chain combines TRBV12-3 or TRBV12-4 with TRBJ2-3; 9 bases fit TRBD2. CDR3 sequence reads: CASGRRSGGTEDTQYF. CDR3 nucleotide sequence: TGTGCCAGCGGAAGGAGGAGCGGGGGGACCGAAGATACGCAGTATTTT.